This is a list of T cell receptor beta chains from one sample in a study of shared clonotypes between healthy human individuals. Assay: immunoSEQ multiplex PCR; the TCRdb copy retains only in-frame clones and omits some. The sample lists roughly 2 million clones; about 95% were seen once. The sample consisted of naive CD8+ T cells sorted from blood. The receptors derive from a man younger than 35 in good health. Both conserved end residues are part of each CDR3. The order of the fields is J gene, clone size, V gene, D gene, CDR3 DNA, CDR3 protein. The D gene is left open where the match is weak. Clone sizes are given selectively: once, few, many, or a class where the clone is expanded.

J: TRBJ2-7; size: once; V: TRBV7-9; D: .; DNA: TGTGCCAGCAGCTTAGAGCAGGGAGGATCCTACGAGCAGTACTTC; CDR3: CASSLEQGGSYEQYF
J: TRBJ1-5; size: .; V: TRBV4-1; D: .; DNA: TGCGCCAGCAGCCACCCGGGAGGGGTCCAACAGCCCCAGCATTTT; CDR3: CASSHPGGVQQPQHF
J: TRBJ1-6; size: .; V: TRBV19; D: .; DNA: TGTGCCAGTAGTATAGGAACAGATGGTTCACCCCTCCACTTT; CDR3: CASSIGTDGSPLHF
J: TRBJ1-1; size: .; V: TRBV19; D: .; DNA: TGTGCCAGTAGACCCAGGGAGGGGCAGAGTATGAACACTGAAGCTTTCTTT; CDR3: CASRPREGQSMNTEAFF
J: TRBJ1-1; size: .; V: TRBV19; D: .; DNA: TGTGCCAGTAGTCCCGGGCTCCTGAACACTGAAGCTTTCTTT; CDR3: CASSPGLLNTEAFF
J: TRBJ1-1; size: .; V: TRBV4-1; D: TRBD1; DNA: TGCGCCAGCAGCCAAGGACAGGGGTCAGACACTGAAGCTTTCTTT; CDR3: CASSQGQGSDTEAFF
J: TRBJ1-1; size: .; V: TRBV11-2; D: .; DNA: TGTGCCAGCAGCTCTAGCCAGGGTGGGGTGAACGAAGCTTTCTTT; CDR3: CASSSSQGGVNEAFF
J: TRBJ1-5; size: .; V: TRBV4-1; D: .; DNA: TGCGCCAGCAGCCCTCGGACATTAAGCAATCAGCCCCAGCATTTT; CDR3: CASSPRTLSNQPQHF
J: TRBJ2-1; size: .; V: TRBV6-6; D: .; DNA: TGTGCCAGCAGTACGACGGGGCTAGAGCAGTTCTTC; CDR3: CASSTTGLEQFF
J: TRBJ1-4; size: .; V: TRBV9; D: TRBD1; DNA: TGTGCCAGCAGCGAGGGACAGGGAACAACTAATGAAAAACTGTTTTTT; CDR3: CASSEGQGTTNEKLFF
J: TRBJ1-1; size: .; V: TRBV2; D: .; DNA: TGTGCCAGCTCGGGGTGGGCAGCTTTTTTGGACACTGAAGCTTTCTTT; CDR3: CASSGWAAFLDTEAFF
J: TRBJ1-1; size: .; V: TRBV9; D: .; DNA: TGTGCCAGCAGCGTAGCCCCGGATATGAACACTGAAGCTTTCTTT; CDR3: CASSVAPDMNTEAFF
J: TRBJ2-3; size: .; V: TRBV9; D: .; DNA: TGTGCCAGCAGCGGGGTGGGCACAGATACGCAGTATTTT; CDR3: CASSGVGTDTQYF
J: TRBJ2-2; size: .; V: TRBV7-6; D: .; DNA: TGTGCCAGCAGCTTCGGTCCAGGATTCACCGGGGAGCTGTTTTTT; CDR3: CASSFGPGFTGELFF
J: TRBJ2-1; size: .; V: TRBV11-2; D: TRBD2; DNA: TGTGCCAGCAGCTTAGTTCTAGCGGGAGTGGGGAATGAGCAGTTCTTC; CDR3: CASSLVLAGVGNEQFF
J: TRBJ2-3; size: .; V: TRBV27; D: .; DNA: TGTGCCAGCAGTCCGTCGGCGCCCCTGAGCACAGATACGCAGTATTTT; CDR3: CASSPSAPLSTDTQYF
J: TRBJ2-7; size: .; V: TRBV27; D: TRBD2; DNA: TGTGCCAGCAGCCGATGGACTAGCGGGAGCCACCCCGAGCAGTACTTC; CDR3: CASSRWTSGSHPEQYF
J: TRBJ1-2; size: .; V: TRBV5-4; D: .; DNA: TGTGCCAGCAGCTTGGCGGGGTCTAACTATGGCTACACCTTC; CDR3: CASSLAGSNYGYTF
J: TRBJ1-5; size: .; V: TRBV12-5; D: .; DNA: TGTGCTAGTGGTTCTCACGCCCTGAATCAGCCCCAGCATTTT; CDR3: CASGSHALNQPQHF
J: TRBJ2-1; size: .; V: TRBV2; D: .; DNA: TGTGCCAGCATCCTCGAGGGGGATGAGCAGTTCTTC; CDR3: CASILEGDEQFF
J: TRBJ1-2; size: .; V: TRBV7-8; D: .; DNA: TGTGCCAGCAGCGCCGGGACCCCGCTTGGGGGCTACACCTTC; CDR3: CASSAGTPLGGYTF
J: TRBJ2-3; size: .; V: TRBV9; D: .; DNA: TGTGCCAGCAGCCTTTGGGGCGGCACAGATACGCAGTATTTT; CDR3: CASSLWGGTDTQYF
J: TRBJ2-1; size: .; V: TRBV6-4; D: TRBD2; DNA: TGTGCCAGCAGTGACTCGATTAGCGGGAGCCGGCGAGATGAGCAGTTCTTC; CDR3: CASSDSISGSRRDEQFF
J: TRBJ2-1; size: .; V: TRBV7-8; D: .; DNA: TGTGCCAGCAGCTCTGGGGGGTTGATTAGCTCCTACAATGAGCAGTTCTTC; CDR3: CASSSGGLISSYNEQFF
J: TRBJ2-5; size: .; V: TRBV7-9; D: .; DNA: TGTGCCAGCAGCGCGCCCACTAGCTGGGAGACCCAGTACTTC; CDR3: CASSAPTSWETQYF
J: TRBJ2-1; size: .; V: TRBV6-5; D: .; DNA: TGTGCCAGCAGTTTGGTAGGAGGGGCGCACAATGAGCAGTTCTTC; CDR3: CASSLVGGAHNEQFF
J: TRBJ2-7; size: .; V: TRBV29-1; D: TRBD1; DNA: TGCAGCGGTGAACAGGGGCCCGAGCAGTACTTC; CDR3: CSGEQGPEQYF
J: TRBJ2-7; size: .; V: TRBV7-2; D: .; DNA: TGTGCCAGCAGCTTAGTTAGCGATGCCTACGAGCAGTACTTC; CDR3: CASSLVSDAYEQYF
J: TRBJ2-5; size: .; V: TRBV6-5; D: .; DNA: TGTGCCAGCAGTTACTTACGGGGATTCCAAGAGACCCAGTACTTC; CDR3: CASSYLRGFQETQYF
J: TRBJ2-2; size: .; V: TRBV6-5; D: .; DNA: TGTGCCAGCAGTTCCTCAGGGCCCGGGGAGCTGTTTTTT; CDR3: CASSSSGPGELFF
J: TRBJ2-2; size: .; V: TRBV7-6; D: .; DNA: TGTGCCAGCAGCGAGGGGGGTTCCGGGGAGCTGTTTTTT; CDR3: CASSEGGSGELFF
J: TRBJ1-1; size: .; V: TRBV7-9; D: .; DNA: TGTGCCAGCAGCTCCAATCGGGACTCTGGGAACACTGAAGCTTTCTTT; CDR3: CASSSNRDSGNTEAFF
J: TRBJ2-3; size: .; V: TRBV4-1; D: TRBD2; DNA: TGCGCCAGCAGCCTCTTGGAACTAGCGGGAGACGGTAATACGCAGTATTTT; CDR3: CASSLLELAGDGNTQYF
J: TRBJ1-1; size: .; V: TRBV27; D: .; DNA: TGTGCCAGCAGTTTCTTCGGGGGGGATGAAGCTTTCTTT; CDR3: CASSFFGGDEAFF
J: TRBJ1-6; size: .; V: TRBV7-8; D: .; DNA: TGTGCCAGCAGCTTAGCAAGACAGCGGGACCCCTATAATTCACCCCTCCACTTT; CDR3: CASSLARQRDPYNSPLHF
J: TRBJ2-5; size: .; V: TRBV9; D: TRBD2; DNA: TGTGCCAGCAGCGTAGCTAATTCCGGAGCGGGAACAGGAGAGACCCAGTACTTC; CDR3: CASSVANSGAGTGETQYF
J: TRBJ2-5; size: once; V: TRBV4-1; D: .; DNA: TGCGCCAGCAGCCACCCTAGAGGGGGAGTAGAGACCCAGTACTTC; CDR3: CASSHPRGGVETQYF
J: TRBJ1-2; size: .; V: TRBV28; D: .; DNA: TGTGCCAGCAGTTTGAGGATATACTATGGCTACACCTTC; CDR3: CASSLRIYYGYTF
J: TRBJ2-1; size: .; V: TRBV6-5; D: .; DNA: TGTGCCAGCAGCCCTGAGGGTATTGAGCAGTTCTTC; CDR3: CASSPEGIEQFF
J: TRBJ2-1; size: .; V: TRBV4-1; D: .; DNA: TGCGCCAGCAGCGCACCCGGAAATGAGCAGTTCTTC; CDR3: CASSAPGNEQFF
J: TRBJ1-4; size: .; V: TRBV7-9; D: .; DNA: TGTGCCAGCAGTTACCTGGGGAACAGTAATGAAAAACTGTTTTTT; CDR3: CASSYLGNSNEKLFF
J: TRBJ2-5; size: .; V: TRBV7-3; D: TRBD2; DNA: TGTGCCAGCAGCTTATCCGGGCTAGCGGGGGAGGGAAACCAAGAGACCCAGTACTTC; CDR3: CASSLSGLAGEGNQETQYF
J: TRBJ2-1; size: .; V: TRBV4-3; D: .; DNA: TGCGCCAGCAGCCAAGGGCCGGGAACATACAATGAGCAGTTCTTC; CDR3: CASSQGPGTYNEQFF
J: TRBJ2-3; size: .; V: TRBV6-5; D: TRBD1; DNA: TGTGCCAGTGGGGACAGGGATAATGTAATGGATACGCAGTATTTT; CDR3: CASGDRDNVMDTQYF
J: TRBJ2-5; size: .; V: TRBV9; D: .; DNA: TGTGCCTGTGGCGGGGACCGACCCGAGACCCAGTACTTC; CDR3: CACGGDRPETQYF
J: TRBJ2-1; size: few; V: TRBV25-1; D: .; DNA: TGTGCCAGCAGTGGTTACAATGAGCAGTTCTTC; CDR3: CASSGYNEQFF
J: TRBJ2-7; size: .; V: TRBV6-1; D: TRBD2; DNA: TGTGCCAGCAGCACTAGCGTTACCTACGAGCAGTACTTC; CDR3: CASSTSVTYEQYF
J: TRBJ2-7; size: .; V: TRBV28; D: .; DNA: TGTGCCAGCCAAGGGACCGTAGGGGCGGGGATTTACGAGCAGTACTTC; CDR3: CASQGTVGAGIYEQYF
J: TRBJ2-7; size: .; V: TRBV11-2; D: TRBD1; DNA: TGTGCCAGCAGCTTAGGACCCGGACAGGGGGCATTATACGAGCAGTACTTC; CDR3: CASSLGPGQGALYEQYF
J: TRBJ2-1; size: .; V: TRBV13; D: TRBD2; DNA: TGTGCCAGCAGCCCTAGAGGGCTAGCGGTGTACAATGAGCAGTTCTTC; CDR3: CASSPRGLAVYNEQFF
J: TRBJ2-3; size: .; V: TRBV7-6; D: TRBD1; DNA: TGTGCCAGCAGCACCCGACAGGGGGCAGATTCAGATACGCAGTATTTT; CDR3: CASSTRQGADSDTQYF
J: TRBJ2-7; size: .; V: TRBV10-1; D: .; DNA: TGCGCCAGCAGTGAAGGGGCAGGCTACGAGCAGTACTTC; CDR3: CASSEGAGYEQYF
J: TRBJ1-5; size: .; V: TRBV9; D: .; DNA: TGTGCCAGCAGCGTAGAGGGGGGGACGCAGCCCCAGCATTTT; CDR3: CASSVEGGTQPQHF
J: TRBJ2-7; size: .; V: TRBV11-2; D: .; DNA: TGTGCCAGCAGCTTAGGACTAGATTACGAGCAGTACTTC; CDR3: CASSLGLDYEQYF
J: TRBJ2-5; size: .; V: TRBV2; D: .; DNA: TGTGCCAGCAGTGAATATGACACTGAAGAGACCCAGTACTTC; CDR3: CASSEYDTEETQYF
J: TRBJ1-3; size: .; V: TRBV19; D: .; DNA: TGTGCCAGTATATCCGGAAACACCATATATTTT; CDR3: CASISGNTIYF
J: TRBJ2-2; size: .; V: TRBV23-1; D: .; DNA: TGCGCCATCCTACCCGACGGGAACACCGGGGAGCTGTTTTTT; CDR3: CAILPDGNTGELFF
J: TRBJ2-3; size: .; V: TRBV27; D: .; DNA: TGTGCCAGCAGTTGGGGGCTGGGGGGCGGGGGCACAGATACGCAGTATTTT; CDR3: CASSWGLGGGGTDTQYF
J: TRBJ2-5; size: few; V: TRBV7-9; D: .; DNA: TGTGCCAGCAGCTTAATCCCCGGGCAAGAGACCCAGTACTTC; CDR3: CASSLIPGQETQYF